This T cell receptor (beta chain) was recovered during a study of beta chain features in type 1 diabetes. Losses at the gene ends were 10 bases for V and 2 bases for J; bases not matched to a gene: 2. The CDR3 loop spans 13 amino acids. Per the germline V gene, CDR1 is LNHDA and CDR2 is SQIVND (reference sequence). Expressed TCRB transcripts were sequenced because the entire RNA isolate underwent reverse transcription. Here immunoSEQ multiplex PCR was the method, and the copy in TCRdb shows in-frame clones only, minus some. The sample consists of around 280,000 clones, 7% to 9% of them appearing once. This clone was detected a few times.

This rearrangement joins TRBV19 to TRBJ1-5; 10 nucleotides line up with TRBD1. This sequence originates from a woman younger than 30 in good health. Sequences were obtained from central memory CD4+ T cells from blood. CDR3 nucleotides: TGTGCCACCGGGACAGGGGGCAATCAGCCCCAGCATTTT. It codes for CATGTGGNQPQHF.